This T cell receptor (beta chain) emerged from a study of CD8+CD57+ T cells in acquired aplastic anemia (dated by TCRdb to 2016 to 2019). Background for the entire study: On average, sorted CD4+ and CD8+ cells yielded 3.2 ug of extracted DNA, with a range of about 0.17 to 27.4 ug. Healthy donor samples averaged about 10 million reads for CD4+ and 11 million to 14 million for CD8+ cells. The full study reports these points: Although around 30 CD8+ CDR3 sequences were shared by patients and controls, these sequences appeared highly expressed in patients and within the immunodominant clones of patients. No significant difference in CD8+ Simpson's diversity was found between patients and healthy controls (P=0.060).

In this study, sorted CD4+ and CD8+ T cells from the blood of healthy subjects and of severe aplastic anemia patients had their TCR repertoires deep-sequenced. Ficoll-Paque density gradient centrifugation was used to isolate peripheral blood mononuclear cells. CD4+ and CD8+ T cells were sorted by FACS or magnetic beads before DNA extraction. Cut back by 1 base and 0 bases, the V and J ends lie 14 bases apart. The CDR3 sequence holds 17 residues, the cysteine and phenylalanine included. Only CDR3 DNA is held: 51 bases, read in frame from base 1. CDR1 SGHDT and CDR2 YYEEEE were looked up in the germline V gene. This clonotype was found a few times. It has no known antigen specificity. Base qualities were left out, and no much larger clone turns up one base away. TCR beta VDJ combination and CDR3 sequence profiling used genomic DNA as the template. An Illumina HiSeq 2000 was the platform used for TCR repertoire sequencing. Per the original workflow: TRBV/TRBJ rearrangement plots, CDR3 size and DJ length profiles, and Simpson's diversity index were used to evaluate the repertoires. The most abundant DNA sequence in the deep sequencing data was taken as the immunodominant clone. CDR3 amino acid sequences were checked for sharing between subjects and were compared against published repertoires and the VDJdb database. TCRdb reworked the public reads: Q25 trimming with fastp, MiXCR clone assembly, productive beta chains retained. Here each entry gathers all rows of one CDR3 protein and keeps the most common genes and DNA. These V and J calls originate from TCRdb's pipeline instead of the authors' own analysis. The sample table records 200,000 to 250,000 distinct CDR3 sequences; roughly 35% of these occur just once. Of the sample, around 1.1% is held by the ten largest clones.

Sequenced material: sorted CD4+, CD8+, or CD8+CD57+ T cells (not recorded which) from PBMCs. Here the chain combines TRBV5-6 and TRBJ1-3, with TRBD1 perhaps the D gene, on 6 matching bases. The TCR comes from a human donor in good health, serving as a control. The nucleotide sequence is TGTGCCAGCAGCTTGTTGGGACAAACATACTCTGGAAACACCATATATTTT. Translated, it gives CASSLLGQTYSGNTIYF.